These 14 T cell receptor beta chains share one sample of origin, sequenced in a study of regulatory T cells in long-lasting Graves disease. Combining iRepertoire HTBI primers with Arm-PCR of CDR3 regions, the authors built TCR beta libraries. Each CDR3 protein gets one entry after TCRdb re-called the multiplex PCR reads with MiXCR. The sample has around 420,000 distinct CDR3 sequences; approximately 16% are singletons. Time point here: newly diagnosed GD, antithyroid drugs for less than 3 months. RNA extracted from PBMCs served as the sequencing template. These data also featured in a second study, about T cells in Graves' hyperthyroidism and ophthalmopathy.

The sample here was peripheral blood mononuclear cells (PBMCs), taken at new diagnosis, from a patient treated with antithyroid drugs. These receptors came from a middle-aged woman with Graves disease.

This clonotype was picked up many times. This chain joins TRBV24-1 and TRBJ1-2; D gene uncertain. CDR1 is KGHDR, CDR2 SFDVKD, per germline. The CDR3 runs 12 residues. The V end lost 5 bases, the J end lost 3 bases, and 6 bases lay between the germline ends. In DNA form, the CDR3 reads TGTGCCACCAGTGGGGCAGACTATGGCTACACCTTC. Translating gives CATSGADYGYTF.

This clonotype was found many times. The chain uses TRBV11-2 and TRBJ1-2; the D is unclear. Germline V gene data show CDR1 as SGHAT and CDR2 as FQNNGV. This CDR3 has 15 amino acids. Trimming cost V 2 bases and J 2 bases, with 12 bases left between them. The CDR3 DNA sequence: TGTGCCAGCAGCTTAAATCGAGGGCCCAACTATGGCTACACCTTC. Its translation: CASSLNRGPNYGYTF.

This clonotype was counted ten times or more. The V call is TRBV12-3 or TRBV12-4, the J call TRBJ1-5, with D maybe TRBD1 (6 bases). Deletions cut 3 bases from V and 1 base from J, with 10 bases between. The CDR3 length is 15 residues. The CDR3 here is CASSFGGLSNQPQHF. For the CDR3, the DNA is TGTGCCAGCAGTTTCGGGGGCCTGAGCAATCAGCCCCAGCATTTT.

This clonotype was counted ten times or more. This sequence joins TRBV24-1 and TRBJ2-3; D could derive from TRBD1 or TRBD2 (5 bases each). This CDR3 has 17 amino acids. Germline-derived CDR1 and CDR2 are KGHDR and SFDVKD. The V gene lost 1 base and the J gene lost 0 bases, with 13 bases spanning the gap. The chain's CDR3 is CATSDFGGTLSTDTQYF. CDR3 coding DNA: TGTGCCACCAGTGATTTTGGGGGAACCCTAAGCACAGATACGCAGTATTTT.

This clonotype has ten or more counts. V gene TRBV5-4 combines with J gene TRBJ1-1; tentatively, D is TRBD1 (5 bases). CDR1 is SGHNT and CDR2 is YYREEE in the germline V gene (reference sequence). Trimming left V 0 bases short and J 0 bases short, with 15 bases between. CDR3 length: 17 residues. DNA of the CDR3: TGTGCCAGCAGCTTGGGGTTCGCAGGGTCCATGAACACTGAAGCTTTCTTT. Translation: CASSLGFAGSMNTEAFF.

This clonotype was recorded at least ten times. CDR3 sequence (DNA): TGTGCCAGCAGTGAATCCGCAGGGGTGTATTATGGCTACACCTTC. Encoded protein: CASSESAGVYYGYTF. The chain recombines TRBV2 with TRBJ1-2; a weak D match, TRBD1 (6 bases). This CDR3 has 15 residues. Trimming removed 2 bases at V and 5 bases at J, with 15 bases between. Germline V gene sequence: CDR1 SNHLY, CDR2 FYNNEI. The whole variable domain, filled in from reference TRBV2 and TRBJ1-2, reads EPEVTQTPSHQVTQMGQEVILRCVPISNHLYFYWYRQILGQKVEFLVSFYNNEISEKSEIFDDQFSVERPDGSNFTLKIRSTKLEDSAMYFCASSESAGVYYGYTFGSGTRLTVV.

J is TRBJ1-4 and V is TRBV12-3 or TRBV12-4; 7 bases align to TRBD1. This CDR3 has 20 amino acids. Trimming cost V 3 bases and J 0 bases; bases outside gene matches: 16. The CDR3 DNA is TGTGCCAGCAGTTTTTTTGATGCTGACAGGGATCTCGCAACTAATGAAAAACTGTTTTTT. Protein sequence: CASSFFDADRDLATNEKLFF.

This clonotype was seen repeatedly, ten times or more. CDR3 in amino acids: CASTEQGPHTGELFF. CDR3 nucleotides: TGTGCCAGCACGGAACAGGGCCCTCACACCGGGGAGCTGTTTTTT. This rearrangement joins TRBV2 to TRBJ2-2; TRBD1 is a possible D gene (6 bases). The CDR3 has 15 residues. In germline, CDR1 is SNHLY, CDR2 FYNNEI. V lost 7 bases and J lost 3, with 15 bases in between.

V usage is TRBV4-1 and J usage is TRBJ2-7; 11 bases fit TRBD2. Trimming took 1 base from V and 4 from J; bases not matched to a gene: 3. The CDR3 runs to 15 residues. Germline CDR1 and CDR2: MGHRA and YSYEKL. CDR3 region: CASSQALAGEYEQYF. The CDR3 DNA follows: TGCGCCAGCAGCCAAGCACTAGCGGGAGAATACGAGCAGTACTTC.

This chain joins TRBV4-2 and TRBJ2-3, with 7 bases identical to TRBD2. Judging by the DNA end, TRBJ2-7 fits better; the J call may be wrong. Germline loops: CDR1 LGHNA, CDR2 YNFKEQ. The CDR3 is 17 residues long. CDR3 DNA: TGTGCCAGCAGCCAAGTCGGGGTGGGAGGGCGGAACTACGAGCAGTACTTC. Translating it yields CASSQVGVGGRNYEQYF.

At least ten counts were recorded for this clonotype. The chain is built from TRBV20-1 and TRBJ2-7; TRBD2 aligns across 10 bases. Germline V lookup: CDR1 DFQATT, CDR2 SNEGSKA (reference sequence). This CDR3 comprises 15 residues. The J segment lost 3 bases and the V segment lost 7 bases, leaving 12 bases of the junction unmatched. This CDR3 reads CSGGVASGGFYEQYF. DNA of the CDR3: TGCAGTGGGGGGGTGGCTAGCGGGGGTTTCTACGAGCAGTACTTC.

J is TRBJ1-2 and V is TRBV4-1; TRBD1 matches 10 bases. The germline gives CDR1 MGHRA, CDR2 YSYEKL. V gave up 2 bases and J gave up 3 bases; unmatched junction bases: 3. The CDR3 is made up of 15 amino acids. CDR3 amino acids: CASSQWDRGDYGYTF. CDR3 nucleotide sequence: TGCGCCAGCAGCCAATGGGACAGGGGCGACTATGGCTACACCTTC.

This clonotype occurred many times. The chain joins TRBV2 to TRBJ1-2; D is perhaps TRBD1 (5 bases). Germline CDR1 SNHLY, CDR2 FYNNEI. The CDR3 runs 16 residues. The V end lost 6 bases, the J end lost 7 bases, and 24 bases lay between the germline ends. The CDR3 is CASSHTPGGDLGGYTF. The CDR3 region has the DNA TGTGCCAGCAGCCATACGCCTGGAGGGGACCTTGGTGGCTACACCTTC.

This clonotype has at least ten counts. The chain combines TRBV3-1 with TRBJ2-7; tentative D call: TRBD2 (6 bases). This CDR3 region has 16 residues. Trimming cost V 0 bases and J 2 bases, with 14 bases left between them. Germline CDR1 is LGHDT and CDR2 is YNNKEL (reference sequence). Here the CDR3 reads CASSQDPQGGTYEQYF. The CDR3, as DNA: TGTGCCAGCAGCCAAGATCCCCAGGGAGGAACCTACGAGCAGTACTTC.